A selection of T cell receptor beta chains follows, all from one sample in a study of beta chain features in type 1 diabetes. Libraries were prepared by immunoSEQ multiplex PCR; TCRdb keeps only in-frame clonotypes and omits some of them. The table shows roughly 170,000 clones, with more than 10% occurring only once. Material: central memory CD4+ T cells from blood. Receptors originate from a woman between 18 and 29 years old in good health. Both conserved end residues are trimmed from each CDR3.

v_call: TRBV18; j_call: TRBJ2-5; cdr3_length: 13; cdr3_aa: ASSPRSRGYETQY
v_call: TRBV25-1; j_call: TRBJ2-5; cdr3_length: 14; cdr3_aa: ASSALAGGVGETQY
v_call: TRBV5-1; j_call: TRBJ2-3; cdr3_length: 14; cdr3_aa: ASSLATSGSGDTQY
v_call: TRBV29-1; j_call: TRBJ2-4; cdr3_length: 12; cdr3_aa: SVEGASAKNIQY
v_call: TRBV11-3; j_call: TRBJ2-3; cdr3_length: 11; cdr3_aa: ASSFWGPDTQY
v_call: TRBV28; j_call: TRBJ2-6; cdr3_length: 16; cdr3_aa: ASSGPRTGYSGANVLT
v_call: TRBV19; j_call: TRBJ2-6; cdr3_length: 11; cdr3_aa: AGRESGANVLT
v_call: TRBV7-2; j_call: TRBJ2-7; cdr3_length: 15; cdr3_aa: ASSLDLSASSAYEQY
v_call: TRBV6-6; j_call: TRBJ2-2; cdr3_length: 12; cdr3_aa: ASSRQANTGELF
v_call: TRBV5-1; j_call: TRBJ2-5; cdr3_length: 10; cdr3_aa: ASSSQQETQY
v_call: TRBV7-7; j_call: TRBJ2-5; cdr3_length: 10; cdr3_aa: ASSVIQETQY
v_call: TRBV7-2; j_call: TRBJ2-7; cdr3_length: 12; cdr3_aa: ASSLDSTSGAKY
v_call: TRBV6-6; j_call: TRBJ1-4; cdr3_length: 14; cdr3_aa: ASSYGQGLGNEKLF
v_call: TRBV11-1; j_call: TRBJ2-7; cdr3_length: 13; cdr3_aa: ASSLTGTGSYEQY
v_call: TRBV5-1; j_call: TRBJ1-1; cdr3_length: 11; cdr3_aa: ASSSRLNTEAF
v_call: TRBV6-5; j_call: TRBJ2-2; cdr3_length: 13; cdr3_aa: ASSSGQGGTGELF
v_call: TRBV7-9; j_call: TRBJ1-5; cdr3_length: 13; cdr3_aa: ASSLAAAPNQPQH
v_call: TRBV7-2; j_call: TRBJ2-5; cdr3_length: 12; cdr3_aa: ASSLGYRTWTQY
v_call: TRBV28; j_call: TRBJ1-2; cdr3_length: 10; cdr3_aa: ASSFLNYGYT
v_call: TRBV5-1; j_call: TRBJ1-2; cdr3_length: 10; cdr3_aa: ASSLDSNGYT
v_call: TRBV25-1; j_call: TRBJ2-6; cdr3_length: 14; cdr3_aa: ASSGPRYSGANVLT
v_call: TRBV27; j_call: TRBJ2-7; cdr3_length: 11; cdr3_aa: ASSSQGRYEQY
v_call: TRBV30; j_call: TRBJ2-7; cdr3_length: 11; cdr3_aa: AWLAGGPYEQY
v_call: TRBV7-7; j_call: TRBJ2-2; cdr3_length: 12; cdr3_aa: ASTIAGGSGELF
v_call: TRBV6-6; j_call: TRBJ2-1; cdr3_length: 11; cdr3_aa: ASYEREGSEQF
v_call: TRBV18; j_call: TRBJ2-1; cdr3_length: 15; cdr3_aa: ASSPQTSGRSDNEQF
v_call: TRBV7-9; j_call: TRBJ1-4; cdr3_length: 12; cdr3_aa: ASSKRGIGEKLF
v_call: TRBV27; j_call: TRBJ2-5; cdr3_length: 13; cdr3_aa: ASSPRGIGWETQY
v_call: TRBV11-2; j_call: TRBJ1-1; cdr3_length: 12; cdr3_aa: ASSPRQGKGEAF
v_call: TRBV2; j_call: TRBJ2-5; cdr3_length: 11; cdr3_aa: ASSKSSWETQY
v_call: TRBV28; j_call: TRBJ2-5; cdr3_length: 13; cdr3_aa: ASSLIVSGGETQY
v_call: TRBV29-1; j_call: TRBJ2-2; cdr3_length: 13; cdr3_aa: SVSGSGANTGELF
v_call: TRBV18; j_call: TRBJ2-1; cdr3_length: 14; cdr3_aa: ASSPSTSGRGNEQF
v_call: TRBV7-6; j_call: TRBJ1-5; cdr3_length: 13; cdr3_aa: ASSLEAGHNQPQH
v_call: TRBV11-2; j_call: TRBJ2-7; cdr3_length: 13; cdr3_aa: ASSLTGTGPYEQY
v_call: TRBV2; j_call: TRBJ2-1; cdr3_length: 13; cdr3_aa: ASTPTGQLFNEQF